This T cell receptor delta chain stems from a study of γδ T cells in repeated Plasmodium falciparum infection. This clone was found many times. The antigen is not known. This likely came from a read error, as a far larger clone is one base away. Distinct nucleotide sequences in the sample also encode this CDR3. Flow sorting of PBMC yielded separate Vgamma9/Vdelta2+ and Vdelta2-negative gammadelta T cell populations for bulk repertoire analysis. Each sorted gammadelta sample had TRG and TRD chains sequenced. TCRdb re-called the multiplex PCR reads through CATT. The sample consists of 80,000 to 95,000 delta-chain clones, 1.4% of them appearing once. Findings and caveats of the study: Waves of new clonotype selection appeared after repeated controlled infections in Vdelta2-negative, largely Vdelta1+, gammadelta T cells. Malian children's Vdelta2-negative repertoires appeared more expanded and less diverse than Australians'.

From germline, CDR1 is TSWWSYY and CDR2 QGS. The CDR3 sequence is 21 residues long. J was trimmed by 0 bases and V by 0 bases; bases with no gene match: 16. The sequencing sample was made of gamma-delta T cells from blood. The receptor's source is a pool of human donors (malaria-infected and uninfected, not separated). The chain joins TRDV1 to TRDJ2; 7 nucleotides match TRDD3. TCRdb carries no J gene annotation; the J gene was assigned here by matching the DNA with germline. The CDR3 protein is CALGELSLRGWGSALTAQLFF. The CDR3 nucleotides read TGTGCTCTTGGGGAACTGTCCCTGCGGGGGTGGGGGAGTGCTTTGACAGCACAACTCTTCTTT.